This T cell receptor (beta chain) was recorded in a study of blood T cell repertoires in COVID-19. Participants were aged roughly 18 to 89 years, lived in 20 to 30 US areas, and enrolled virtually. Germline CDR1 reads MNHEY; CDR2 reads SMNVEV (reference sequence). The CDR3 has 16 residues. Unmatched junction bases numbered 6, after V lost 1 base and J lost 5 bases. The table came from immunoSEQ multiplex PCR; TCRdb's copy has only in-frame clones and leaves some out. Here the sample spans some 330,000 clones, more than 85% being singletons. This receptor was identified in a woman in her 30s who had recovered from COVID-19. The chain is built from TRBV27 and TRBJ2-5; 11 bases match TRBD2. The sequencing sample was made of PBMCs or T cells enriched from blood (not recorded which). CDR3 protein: CASSLLLAGDLETQYF. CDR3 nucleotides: TGTGCCAGCAGTTTATTACTAGCGGGAGACCTGGAGACCCAGTACTTC.